This paragraph reports one T cell receptor beta chain. What it recognizes is unknown. CD45RA-negative memory and CD45RA+ naive subsets were split from the CD4+ cells. TCRdb's table, derived via immunoSEQ multiplex PCR, lists solely in-frame clones and lacks some. The table shows approximately 1,500,000 clones, with roughly 96% occurring only once. This sample is drawn from a study of shared clonotypes between healthy human individuals. Study overall: Plates per donor: three CD4 naive, three CD4 memory, two CD8 naive, one CD8 memory.

Study-level points and caveats: The four-donor shared clonotypes exceeded non-shared clonotypes in generation probability, with non-shared ones scoring lower. What rarefaction showed was incomplete sorted-subset sequencing despite large depth.

The receptor's source is a young man in good health. The specimen was naive CD4+ T cells sorted from blood. Specified subset: CD45RA+ positively selected.

Here the CDR3 reads CASSLSGRNSEQYF. CDR3 DNA: TGTGCCAGCAGTTTATCGGGCAGGAATAGCGAGCAGTACTTC. This chain connects TRBV27 to TRBJ2-7; D is unresolved. V was pared by 0 bases and J by 6 bases, with 12 bases between. This CDR3 has 14 amino acids. In germline, CDR1 is MNHEY, CDR2 SMNVEV (reference sequence).